A selection of T cell receptor beta chains follows, all from one sample in a study of PD-1 blockade in classical Hodgkin lymphoma. Using immunoSEQ multiplex PCR, the repertoire was profiled, and TCRdb retains in-frame clones only, with some absent. Here the sample spans 4,000 to 5,000 clones, around three quarters being singletons. This specimen consisted of CD4+ T cells from blood, obtained before the fourth cycle of nivolumab. These TCRs come from a human donor with classical Hodgkin lymphoma. Both conserved end residues are part of each CDR3. The D gene is left open where the match is weak. Clone size is given for some rows only: seen once, a few or many times, or a class if the clone is expanded.

>-|few|TRBJ1-1|TRBV6-5
CASSYSSRLAEAFF
TGTGCCAGCAGTTACTCGAGCAGGCTTGCTGAAGCTTTCTTT
>TRBD1|once|TRBJ1-3|TRBV18
CASSYYRDSGNTIYF
TGTGCCAGCTCTTACTACCGGGACAGTGGAAACACCATATATTTT
>TRBD1|-|TRBJ2-7|TRBV4-1
CASSQWITGGNEQYF
TGCGCCAGCAGCCAATGGATAACAGGGGGGAACGAGCAGTACTTC
>-|-|TRBJ2-7|TRBV6-6
CASSFEAPAIYEQYF
TGTGCCAGCAGTTTTGAGGCCCCAGCGATCTACGAGCAGTACTTC
>-|-|TRBJ1-2|TRBV9
CASSPPHGYGYTF
TGTGCCAGCAGCCCCCCCCATGGGTATGGCTACACCTTC
>-|-|TRBJ1-6|TRBV18
CASSPAGVNSPLHF
TGTGCCAGCTCACCAGCAGGGGTAAATTCACCCCTCCACTTT
>-|few|TRBJ1-2|TRBV29-1
CSVEGYNYGYTF
TGCAGCGTTGAAGGATACAACTATGGCTACACCTTC
>-|-|TRBJ2-3|TRBV7-2
CASSPDAGGTDTQYF
TGTGCCAGCAGCCCCGATGCAGGGGGCACAGATACGCAGTATTTT
>-|-|TRBJ1-1|TRBV20-1
CSATGANEAFF
TGCAGTGCTACGGGCGCGAATGAAGCTTTCTTT
>-|-|TRBJ2-5|TRBV19
CASSIVWGSETQYF
TGTGCCAGTAGTATAGTTTGGGGGAGCGAGACCCAGTACTTC
>TRBD1|few|TRBJ1-6|TRBV2
CASSSSGQAKSPLHF
TGTGCCAGCAGCTCTTCGGGACAGGCAAAATCACCCCTCCACTTT
>TRBD2|-|TRBJ2-7|TRBV7-2
CASSVSGVNYEQYF
TGTGCCAGCAGCGTAAGCGGGGTCAATTACGAGCAGTACTTC
>-|-|TRBJ2-3|TRBV28
CASRIDSTDTQYF
TGTGCCAGCAGAATTGACAGCACAGATACGCAGTATTTT
>TRBD1|few|TRBJ1-1|TRBV18
CASSIPTGRAFF
TGTGCCAGCTCAATCCCGACAGGGCGAGCTTTCTTT
>-|few|TRBJ2-7|TRBV14
CASSQDRSEQYF
TGTGCCAGCAGCCAAGATAGGAGCGAGCAGTACTTC
>-|-|TRBJ1-1|TRBV5-8
CASSKPTGPNTEAFF
TGTGCCAGCAGCAAACCAACCGGGCCGAACACTGAAGCTTTCTTT
>-|few|TRBJ1-1|TRBV6-6
CASSGNSVGTEAFF
TGTGCCAGCAGTGGAAACAGTGTTGGGACTGAAGCTTTCTTT
>-|-|TRBJ1-1|TRBV28
CASSLDSYTEAFF
TGTGCCAGCAGTTTGGACAGTTACACTGAAGCTTTCTTT
>TRBD1|-|TRBJ1-2|TRBV4-1
CASTQAGGRGNRNYGYTF
TGCGCCAGCACCCAGGCAGGGGGCCGGGGAAATCGTAACTATGGCTACACCTTC
>TRBD2|-|TRBJ2-3|TRBV4-1
CASSPAVTSGGDTQYF
TGCGCCAGCAGCCCCGCTGTTACTAGCGGGGGAGATACGCAGTATTTT
>-|-|TRBJ1-4|TRBV18
CASSPRPGVGNEKLFF
TGTGCCAGCTCACCACGGCCAGGGGTTGGGAATGAAAAACTGTTTTTT
>-|-|TRBJ2-6|TRBV18
CASSPKPVGESGANVLTF
TGTGCCAGCTCACCTAAGCCAGTGGGGGAGTCTGGGGCCAACGTCCTGACTTTC
>-|few|TRBJ1-5|TRBV6-1
CASHEQGSNQPQHF
TGTGCCAGTCATGAACAGGGCAGCAATCAGCCCCAGCATTTT
>-|-|TRBJ1-2|TRBV30
CAWSGSVYGYTF
TGTGCCTGGAGTGGGAGTGTCTATGGCTACACCTTC
>TRBD1|-|TRBJ1-2|TRBV6-6
CASRRWTGNGYTF
TGTGCCAGCAGACGCTGGACAGGGAACGGCTACACCTTC
>TRBD1|-|TRBJ1-6|TRBV6-6
CASSSVGTGGRAPLHF
TGTGCCAGCAGTTCCGTGGGGACAGGGGGGAGGGCACCCCTCCACTTT
>-|-|TRBJ1-2|TRBV6-5
CASTSSSSYGYTF
TGTGCCAGCACCTCCTCAAGCAGCTATGGCTACACCTTC
>-|-|TRBJ1-2|TRBV7-2
CASSLAGSVANYGYTF
TGTGCCAGCAGCTTGGCCGGTTCAGTAGCTAACTATGGCTACACCTTC
>-|-|TRBJ1-6|TRBV6-6
CASSYNSIKSPLHF
TGTGCCAGCAGTTACAACAGTATTAAATCACCCCTCCACTTT
>-|few|TRBJ2-7|TRBV5-8
CASSLSGHEQYF
TGTGCCAGCAGCTTGTCAGGGCACGAGCAGTACTTC
>-|-|TRBJ2-7|TRBV6-5
CASKRDPSSYEQYF
TGTGCCTCAAAGAGGGATCCGAGCTCCTACGAGCAGTACTTC
>TRBD2|few|TRBJ2-1|TRBV28
CASSPFLAGGPNEQFF
TGTGCCAGCAGCCCCTTTCTAGCGGGGGGGCCAAATGAGCAGTTCTTC
>-|-|TRBJ2-7|TRBV2
CASSPFGSYEQYF
TGTGCCAGCAGTCCCTTCGGGTCCTACGAGCAGTACTTC
>-|-|TRBJ1-6|TRBV7-4
CVSSLATASSSPLHF
TGTGTCAGCAGCTTAGCCACAGCATCAAGTTCACCCCTCCACTTT
>-|-|TRBJ2-6|TRBV5-1
CASSLVAGANVLTF
TGCGCCAGCAGCTTGGTTGCTGGGGCCAACGTCCTGACTTTC
>-|-|TRBJ1-2|TRBV9
CASSVAGDGGYTF
TGTGCCAGCAGCGTAGCGGGGGATGGGGGCTACACCTTC
>TRBD1|-|TRBJ2-7|TRBV10-1
CASSSTTGGEQYF
TGCGCCAGCAGTTCTACGACAGGGGGCGAGCAGTACTTC
>TRBD1|-|TRBJ2-7|TRBV27
CASSSLKMGDSNDEQYF
TGTGCCAGCAGCTCATTAAAGATGGGGGACAGTAACGACGAGCAGTACTTC
>TRBD2|once|TRBJ2-7|TRBV28
CASSFGPSGGLIYEQYF
TGTGCCAGCAGTTTTGGGCCTAGCGGGGGGTTAATCTACGAGCAGTACTTC
>-|-|TRBJ1-2|TRBV19
CASSMELVDGYTF
TGTGCCAGTAGTATGGAATTAGTGGATGGCTACACCTTC
>TRBD1|few|TRBJ1-2|TRBV5-1
CASSLDGTGGLGGYTF
TGCGCCAGCAGCTTGGATGGGACAGGGGGCTTAGGTGGCTACACCTTC
>-|-|TRBJ2-5|TRBV7-6
CASSSMGLYQETQYF
TGTGCCAGCAGCTCTATGGGGCTATACCAAGAGACCCAGTACTTC
>TRBD1|-|TRBJ2-5|TRBV18
CASSLRTGGETQYF
TGTGCCAGCTCACTAAGGACAGGTGGAGAGACCCAGTACTTC
>-|once|TRBJ1-5|TRBV5-6
CASSLRVDMGNQPQHF
TGTGCCAGCAGCTTGAGAGTGGACATGGGCAATCAGCCCCAGCATTTT
>TRBD2|-|TRBJ2-2|TRBV12-5
CASGLAGGNTGELFF
TGTGCTAGTGGTCTAGCGGGGGGGAACACCGGGGAGCTGTTTTTT
>TRBD1|-|TRBJ2-1|TRBV2
CASKIGGTGIEQFF
TGTGCCAGCAAGATAGGGGGGACAGGGATTGAGCAGTTCTTC
>-|-|TRBJ1-1|TRBV19
CASSMRQNTEAFF
TGTGCCAGTAGTATGAGGCAGAACACTGAAGCTTTCTTT
>-|-|TRBJ1-3|TRBV9
CASSVEGGNTIYF
TGTGCCAGCAGCGTAGAAGGGGGAAACACCATATATTTT
>-|-|TRBJ1-1|TRBV2
CAAQQVMNTEAFF
TGTGCCGCTCAACAAGTCATGAACACTGAAGCTTTCTTT
>TRBD1|once|TRBJ1-1|TRBV6-5
CASSYGGTGGGEAFF
TGTGCCAGCAGTTACGGGGGAACAGGGGGCGGTGAAGCTTTCTTT
>TRBD2|-|TRBJ2-5|TRBV7-2
CASSLSGLVGLAQETQYF
TGTGCCAGCAGCTTAAGTGGCCTCGTGGGACTAGCCCAAGAGACCCAGTACTTC
>TRBD1|few|TRBJ1-5|TRBV28
CASSFGQGEQPQHF
TGTGCCAGCAGTTTTGGACAGGGCGAACAGCCCCAGCATTTT
>TRBD2|-|TRBJ2-5|TRBV10-3
CAISELSGGDGETQYF
TGTGCCATCAGTGAGCTAAGCGGGGGGGACGGAGAGACCCAGTACTTC
>-|-|TRBJ2-2|TRBV30
CAWRGGRKNTGELFF
TGTGCCTGGAGGGGGGGCAGGAAGAACACCGGGGAGCTGTTTTTT
>-|-|TRBJ2-3|TRBV5-1
CASSLEGRSSTDTQYF
TGCGCCAGCAGCTTGGAAGGCAGGTCTAGCACAGATACGCAGTATTTT
>-|-|TRBJ1-1|TRBV13
CASTPGRYTEAFF
TGTGCCAGCACTCCCGGAAGGTACACTGAAGCTTTCTTT
>TRBD1|few|TRBJ2-7|TRBV7-2
CASSIQGGDEQYF
TGTGCCAGCAGCATACAGGGGGGAGACGAGCAGTACTTC
>-|-|TRBJ2-5|TRBV7-2
CASSLPGGRETQYF
TGTGCCAGCAGCTTACCCGGGGGTAGAGAGACCCAGTACTTC
>-|-|TRBJ2-2|TRBV9
CASSVGGANTGELFF
TGTGCCAGCAGCGTAGGAGGGGCGAACACCGGGGAGCTGTTTTTT
>TRBD2|-|TRBJ2-1|TRBV5-4
CASSFYLLAGGSYNEQFF
TGTGCCAGCAGCTTCTACCTGCTGGCGGGGGGTTCCTACAATGAGCAGTTCTTC